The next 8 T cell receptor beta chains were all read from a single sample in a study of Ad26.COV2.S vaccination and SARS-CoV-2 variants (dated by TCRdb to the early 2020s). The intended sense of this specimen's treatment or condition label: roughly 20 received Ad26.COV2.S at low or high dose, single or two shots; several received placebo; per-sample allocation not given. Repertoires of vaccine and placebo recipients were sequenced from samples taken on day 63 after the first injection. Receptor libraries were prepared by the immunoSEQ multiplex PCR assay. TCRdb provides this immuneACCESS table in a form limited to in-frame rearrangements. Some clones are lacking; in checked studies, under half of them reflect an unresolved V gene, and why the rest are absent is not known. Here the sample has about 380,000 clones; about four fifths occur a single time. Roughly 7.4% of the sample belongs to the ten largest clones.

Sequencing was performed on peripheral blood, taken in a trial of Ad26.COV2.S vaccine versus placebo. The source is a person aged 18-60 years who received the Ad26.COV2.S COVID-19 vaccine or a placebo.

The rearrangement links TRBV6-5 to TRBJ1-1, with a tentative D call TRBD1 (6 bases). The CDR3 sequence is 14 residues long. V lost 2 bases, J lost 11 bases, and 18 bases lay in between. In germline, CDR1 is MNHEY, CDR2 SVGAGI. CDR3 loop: CASSYLLTGKWAFF. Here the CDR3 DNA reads TGTGCCAGCAGTTACCTCCTCACAGGGAAATGGGCTTTCTTT.

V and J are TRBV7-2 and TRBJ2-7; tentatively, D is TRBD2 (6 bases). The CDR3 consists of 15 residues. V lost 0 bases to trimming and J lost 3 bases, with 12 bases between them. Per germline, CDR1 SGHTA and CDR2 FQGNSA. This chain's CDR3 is CASSLANLASYEQYF. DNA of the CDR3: TGTGCCAGCAGCTTAGCGAACCTAGCGAGCTACGAGCAGTACTTC.

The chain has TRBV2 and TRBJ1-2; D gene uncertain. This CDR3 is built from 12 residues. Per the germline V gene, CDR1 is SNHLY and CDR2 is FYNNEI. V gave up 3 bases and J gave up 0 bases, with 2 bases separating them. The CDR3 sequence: CASSDPNYGYTF. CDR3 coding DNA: TGTGCCAGCAGTGATCCTAACTATGGCTACACCTTC.

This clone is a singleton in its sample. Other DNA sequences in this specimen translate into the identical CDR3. Written as DNA, the CDR3 is TGTGCCAGCAGCTTAAGCCCCCAAGAGACCCAGTACTTC. This encodes CASSLSPQETQYF. This chain joins TRBV7-3 and TRBJ2-5; D not certain. The germline V gene encodes CDR1 SGHTA and CDR2 FQGTGA. V was shortened by 1 base and J by 1 base, with 4 bases between the two germline ends. CDR3 size: 13 residues.

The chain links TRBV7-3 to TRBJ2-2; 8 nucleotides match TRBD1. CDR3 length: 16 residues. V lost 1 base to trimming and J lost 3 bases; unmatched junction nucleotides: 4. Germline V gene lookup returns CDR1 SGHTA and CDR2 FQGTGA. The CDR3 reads CASSLSATGDTGELFF. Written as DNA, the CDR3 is TGTGCCAGCAGCTTAAGCGCGACAGGGGACACCGGGGAGCTGTTTTTT.

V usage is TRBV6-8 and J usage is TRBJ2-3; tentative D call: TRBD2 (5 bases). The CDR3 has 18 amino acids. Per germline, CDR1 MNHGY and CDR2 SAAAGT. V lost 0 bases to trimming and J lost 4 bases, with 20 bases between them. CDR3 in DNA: TGTGCCAGCAGTTACTCGAGGCGGGCTAGTAAGAAGGCAGATACGCAGTATTTT. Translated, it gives CASSYSRRASKKADTQYF.

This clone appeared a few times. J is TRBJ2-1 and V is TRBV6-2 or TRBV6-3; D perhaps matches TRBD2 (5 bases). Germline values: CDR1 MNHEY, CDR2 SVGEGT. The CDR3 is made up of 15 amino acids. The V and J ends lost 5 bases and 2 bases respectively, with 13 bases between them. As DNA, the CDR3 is TGTGCCAGCAGTACCAGCGGAGACGCCTACAATGAGCAGTTCTTC. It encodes CASSTSGDAYNEQFF.

The CDR3 DNA reads TGTGCCAGCAGCACCCACAGGGACCGACCCTACTTTTCTGGCTACACCTTC. The encoded protein is CASSTHRDRPYFSGYTF. This chain connects TRBV11-2 to TRBJ1-2, with D maybe TRBD1 (6 bases). V lost 5 bases and J lost 7, with 26 bases in between. The CDR3 has 17 residues. Germline CDR1 is SGHAT and CDR2 is FQNNGV. The entire variable domain, with the rest obtained from reference TRBV11-2 and TRBJ1-2, is as follows: EAGVAQSPRYKIIEKRQSVAFWCNPISGHATLYWYQQILGQGPKLLIQFQNNGVVDDSQLPKDRFSAERLKGVDSTLKIQPAKLEDSAVYLCASSTHRDRPYFSGYTFGSGTRLTVV.